The 5 T cell receptor beta chains reported below all come from one sample, sequenced in a study of T cell responses to AZD1222 COVID-19 vaccine. Method: immunoSEQ multiplex PCR; TCRdb's copy keeps in-frame clones and lacks some. The sample includes 150,000 to 200,000 clones, 90% to 95% of them seen just once. The sequencing here drew on peripheral blood, taken 28 days after the second AZD1222 dose. These receptors all come from an adult who received the AZD1222 COVID-19 vaccine.

This clone came up once. The CDR3 DNA reads TGCAGCGTGACTAGATGGGAGACAGGGTTGGACGAGCAGTACTTC. Translated: CSVTRWETGLDEQYF. The chain links TRBV29-1 to TRBJ2-7, with a weak D call TRBD1 (7 bases). Germline values: CDR1 SQVTM, CDR2 ANQGSEA. The CDR3 is made up of 15 amino acids. The germline V and J ends were trimmed by 6 bases and 5 bases, with 23 bases remaining between them.

V and J are TRBV6-6 and TRBJ1-2; TRBD1 matches at 8 bases. CDR1 MNHNY and CDR2 SVGAGI come from the germline V gene (reference sequence). The CDR3 length is 16 residues. After removal of 4 bases from V and 3 bases from J, the junction contained 10 bases not matched to a gene. CDR3 sequence (DNA): TGTGCCAGCAGTTTTGGACAGGGAGGGAAGGACTATGGCTACACCTTC. Protein: CASSFGQGGKDYGYTF.

The chain is built from TRBV18 and TRBJ1-2; a weak D match, TRBD1 (5 bases). Germline values: CDR1 KGHSH, CDR2 LQKENI. The V end lost 1 base, the J end lost 3 bases, and 15 bases lay between the germline ends. The CDR3 extends over 16 amino acids. CDR3 region: CASSPQSRGEDYGYTF. CDR3 nucleotides: TGTGCCAGCTCACCACAATCCCGGGGGGAGGACTATGGCTACACCTTC.

This CDR3 is CASSSDSTYEQYF. The CDR3 DNA sequence: TGCGCCAGCAGCTCCGACAGTACCTACGAGCAGTACTTC. The rearrangement uses TRBV5-1 and TRBJ2-7; possibly TRBD1 for D (5 bases). V gave up 3 bases and J gave up 2 bases, with 9 bases separating them. The CDR3 extends over 13 amino acids. CDR1 and CDR2 (germline): SGHRS, YFSETQ.

V gene TRBV18 combines with J gene TRBJ2-2; either TRBD1 or TRBD2 may fit D (5 bases each). Germline loops: CDR1 KGHSH, CDR2 LQKENI. CDR3 size: 17 residues. The ends were cut back, 0 bases at V and 5 bases at J, with 16 bases in the middle. CDR3 sequence: CASSPPLGRGKTGELFF. CDR3 nucleotides: TGTGCCAGCTCACCACCGTTGGGACGGGGAAAAACCGGGGAGCTGTTTTTT. Full variable domain (remainder filled in from reference TRBV18 and TRBJ2-2): NAGVMQNPRHLVRRRGQEARLRCSPMKGHSHVYWYRQLPEEGLKFMVYLQKENIIDESGMPKERFSAEFPKEGPSILRIQQVVRGDSAAYFCASSPPLGRGKTGELFFGEGSRLTVL.